A single sample gave rise to the 12 T cell receptor beta chains below, sequenced in a study of T cell responses to AZD1222 COVID-19 vaccine. Measured with immunoSEQ multiplex PCR; TCRdb has only the in-frame clones, and not every one. In the table there are around 130,000 clones, roughly nine tenths of which are singletons. The sample in question was peripheral blood, obtained 28 days after the second dose of the MenACWY control vaccine. The receptors shown here come from an adult who received the MenACWY meningococcal vaccine as a control.

The rearrangement joins TRBV10-3 to TRBJ1-2, with D unclear. This CDR3 has 15 residues. Germline-derived CDR1 and CDR2 are ENHRY and SYGVKD. Trimming removed 0 bases at V and 4 bases at J, with 12 bases between. CDR3: CAISESFGPAYGYTF. The CDR3 bases are TGTGCCATCAGTGAGTCTTTCGGGCCGGCCTATGGCTACACCTTC.

J is TRBJ1-1 and V is TRBV10-3; D unresolved. The CDR3 runs to 14 residues. Germline CDR1 is ENHRY and CDR2 is SYGVKD. V lost 7 bases and J 2 bases, leaving 14 bases between the germline ends. The CDR3 bases are TGTGCCATCACGTTGGGCAGAGATAACACTGAAGCTTTCTTT. This sequence encodes CAITLGRDNTEAFF.

This clone was recorded once. V usage is TRBV5-1 and J usage is TRBJ2-7; D is perhaps TRBD1 (6 bases). Germline CDR1 and CDR2: SGHRS and YFSETQ. The CDR3 contains 15 residues. Trimming left V 4 bases short and J 2 bases short, with 16 bases between. The CDR3 spells CASSTNRDTTYEQYF. CDR3 nucleotide sequence: TGCGCCAGCAGCACGAACCGGGACACGACCTACGAGCAGTACTTC.

The CDR3: CASSPWRSEAKNIQYF. The CDR3 DNA follows: TGTGCCAGCAGCCCCTGGCGGAGTGAAGCCAAAAACATTCAGTACTTC. This sequence joins TRBV5-4 and TRBJ2-4; D not certain. V was cut by 4 bases and J by 0 bases, with 14 bases left in between. Germline V CDR1 and CDR2: SGHNT, YYREEE (reference sequence). The CDR3 totals 16 residues.

This chain joins TRBV28 and TRBJ1-2; a weak D match, TRBD1 (6 bases). V lost 2 bases and J lost 4, with 11 bases in between. CDR1 and CDR2 (germline): MDHEN, SYDVKM. The CDR3 totals 14 residues. CDR3 loop: CASSLSNRVYGYTF. The CDR3 DNA sequence: TGTGCCAGCAGTTTAAGTAACAGGGTCTATGGCTACACCTTC.

This chain uses TRBV3-1 (or the pseudogene TRBV3-2) with TRBJ1-1, with 7 bases that match TRBD1. The CDR3 has 15 amino acids. The V gene end was trimmed by 1 base and the J gene end by 2 bases; junction bases not matched to a gene: 4. Germline CDR1 and CDR2: LGHDT and YNNKEL (reference sequence). The CDR3 DNA is TGTGCCAGCAGCCAAGGGACAGGAGCTAACACTGAAGCTTTCTTT. Translated, it gives CASSQGTGANTEAFF.

This chain uses TRBV27 with TRBJ1-3; D is unclear. The CDR3 has 15 residues. V was clipped by 0 bases and J by 2 bases, with 8 bases between them. In germline, CDR1 is MNHEY, CDR2 SMNVEV (reference sequence). The CDR3: CASSLSFTAGNTIYF. The CDR3, as DNA: TGTGCCAGCAGTTTATCGTTCACAGCTGGAAACACCATATATTTT.

The chain is built from TRBV6-5 and TRBJ1-4, with 9 bases lining up with TRBD1. Germline loops: CDR1 MNHEY, CDR2 SVGAGI. The CDR3 is 16 amino acids. Trimming cost V 0 bases and J 12 bases; bases outside gene matches: 11. The CDR3 reads CASSYSMGQGAVQLFF. The CDR3, as DNA: TGTGCCAGCAGTTACTCGATGGGACAGGGCGCGGTACAACTGTTTTTT.

This chain uses TRBV11-2 with TRBJ1-3; D gene unclear. V lost 5 bases and J lost 3, with 8 bases in between. This CDR3 spans 13 amino acids. Germline V lookup: CDR1 SGHAT, CDR2 FQNNGV. In nucleotides, the CDR3 is TGTGCCAGCAGCCCTCAACATGGAAACACCATATATTTT. Protein: CASSPQHGNTIYF.

This chain uses TRBV4-3 with TRBJ2-3; D is unclear. V shed 0 bases and J shed 2 bases, with 21 bases lying between them. The CDR3 runs 19 residues. Germline loops: CDR1 LGHNA, CDR2 YSLEER. The CDR3 region is CASSQDRVVQITYTDTQYF. Written as DNA, the CDR3 is TGCGCCAGCAGCCAAGATCGGGTCGTGCAGATTACATACACAGATACGCAGTATTTT.

The chain carries TRBV7-3 and TRBJ2-7, with D perhaps TRBD1 (6 bases). Germline assignment: CDR1 SGHTA and CDR2 FQGTGA. The CDR3 extends over 10 amino acids. The CDR3 region is CLQGSYEQYF. In DNA, the CDR3 is TGTCTGCAGGGGTCCTACGAGCAGTACTTC. Complete variable domain (other parts from reference TRBV7-3 and TRBJ2-7): GAGVSQTPSNKVTEKGKYVELRCDPISGHTALYWYRQSLGQGPEFLIYFQGTGAADDSGLPNDRFFAVRPEGSVSTLKIQRTERGDSAVYLCLQGSYEQYFGPGTRLTVT.

This chain links TRBV30 with TRBJ2-2, with 8 bases identical to TRBD1. Germline loops: CDR1 GTSNPN, CDR2 SVGIG (reference sequence). The CDR3 has 16 amino acids. After removal of 4 bases from V and 4 bases from J, the junction contained 11 bases not matched to a gene. CDR3: CAWKDRDRLRTGELFF. In DNA, the CDR3 is TGTGCCTGGAAGGACAGGGATAGACTTCGCACCGGGGAGCTGTTTTTT. The entire variable domain, with the rest obtained from reference TRBV30 and TRBJ2-2, is as follows: SQTIHQWPATLVQPVGSPLSLECTVEGTSNPNLYWYRQAAGRGLQLLFYSVGIGQISSEVPQNLSASRPQDRQFILSSKKLLLSDSGFYLCAWKDRDRLRTGELFFGEGSRLTVL.